This T cell receptor beta chain was obtained from a study of long-term antiretroviral therapy in people with HIV. Across the study: The oldest specimens predate the 2015 immediate-ART recommendation by about a decade. Study-wide points: After ART, diversity increased yet remained lower than transplant donor controls. Neither ART adherence, viral resistance nor therapy changes were documented.

Version v3.0 of the immunoSEQ assay ran at survey level. The repertoire was sequenced with immunoSEQ multiplex PCR; TCRdb's copy has only in-frame clones and lacks some. The sample records roughly 30,000 clones, about nine tenths being singletons. For this clone: Its antigen is as yet unknown.

The samples, holding 1-10 million cryopreserved PBMC, were thawed before DNA extraction was carried out. In germline, CDR1 is SGHRS, CDR2 YFSETQ. The CDR3 sequence is 15 residues long. Trimming took 4 bases from V and 0 from J, leaving 13 bases between them. V gene TRBV5-1 combines with J gene TRBJ1-2; the D gene is possibly TRBD1 (5 bases). The material sequenced was unsorted PBMCs, taken 3.2 years before starting antiretroviral therapy. The source is a man aged 50-60 years with HIV. DNA of the CDR3: TGCGCCAGCAGCCCTGAACTGACAGCTAACTATGGCTACACCTTC. It codes for CASSPELTANYGYTF.